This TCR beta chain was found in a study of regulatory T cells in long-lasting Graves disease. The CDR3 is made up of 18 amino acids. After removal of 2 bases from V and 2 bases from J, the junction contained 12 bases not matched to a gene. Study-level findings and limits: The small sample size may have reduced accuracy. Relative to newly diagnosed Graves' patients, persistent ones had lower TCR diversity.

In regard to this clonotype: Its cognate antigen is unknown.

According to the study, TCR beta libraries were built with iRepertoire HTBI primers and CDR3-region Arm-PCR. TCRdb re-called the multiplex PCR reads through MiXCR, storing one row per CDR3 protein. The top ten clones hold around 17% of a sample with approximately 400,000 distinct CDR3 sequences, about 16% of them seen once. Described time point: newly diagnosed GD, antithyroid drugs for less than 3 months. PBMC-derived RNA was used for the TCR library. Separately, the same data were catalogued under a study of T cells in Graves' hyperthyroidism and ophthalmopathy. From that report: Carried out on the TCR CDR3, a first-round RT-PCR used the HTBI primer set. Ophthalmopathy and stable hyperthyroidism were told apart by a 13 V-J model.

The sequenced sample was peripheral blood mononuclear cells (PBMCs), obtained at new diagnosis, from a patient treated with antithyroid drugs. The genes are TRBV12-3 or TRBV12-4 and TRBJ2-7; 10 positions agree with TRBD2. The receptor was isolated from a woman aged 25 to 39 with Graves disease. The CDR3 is CASSLIWGEAGGPYEQYF. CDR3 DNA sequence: TGTGCCAGCAGTTTAATCTGGGGAGAAGCGGGAGGGCCCTACGAGCAGTACTTC.